This entry lists 10 T cell receptor beta chains sequenced from one sample in a study of CD8 T cells in ankylosing spondylitis. TCRdb called the 5' RACE reads again in MiXCR, with one record for every CDR3 protein. The sample lists 250,000 to 300,000 distinct CDR3 sequences; roughly 20% were seen once. Sequencing input: blood, either unsorted or a sorted T cell fraction (not recorded which). These receptors all stem from a male donor with ankylosing spondylitis or in good health (not recorded which).

Points on this clonotype: Relative to the germline gene, one junction end is altered; a read error may explain this. The genes are TRBV20-1 and TRBJ2-2, with 9 bases matching TRBD1. The CDR3 runs to 14 residues. The germline gives CDR1 DFQATT, CDR2 SNEGSKA (reference sequence). For the CDR3, the DNA is TGCAGTGCAAGAGGGACAGGGCCCACCGGGGAGCTGTTTTTT. Translated, it gives CSARGTGPTGELFF.

Comment on this clonotype: A read error may produce the germline difference seen at one junction end. This chain links TRBV2 with TRBJ2-4; tentatively, D is TRBD1 or TRBD2 (5 bases each). The CDR3 covers 12 residues. CDR1 and CDR2 from the germline V gene are SNHLY and FYNNEI. The CDR3 nucleotides are TGTGCCAGTACCGGGACCAATAACATTCAGTACTTC. Amino acids: CASTGTNNIQYF.

This clonotype has a handful of counts. This chain uses TRBV20-1 with TRBJ2-1; TRBD2 agrees at 7 bases. Losses at the gene ends were 3 bases for V and 3 bases for J; bases not matched to a gene: 8. Germline assignment: CDR1 DFQATT and CDR2 SNEGSKA (reference sequence). The CDR3 has 15 amino acids. Here the CDR3 DNA reads TGCAGTGCTAGCACCCTAGCGGAGGGCTACAATGAGCAGTTCTTC. This gives the protein CSASTLAEGYNEQFF.

This clonotype was found many times. The genes are TRBV20-1 and TRBJ2-4, with 9 bases lining up with TRBD1. Germline V lookup: CDR1 DFQATT, CDR2 SNEGSKA (reference sequence). V was clipped by 4 bases and J by 9 bases; unmatched bases: 4. CDR3 length: 12 amino acids. CDR3 nucleotides: TGCAGTGCTACGGGACAGGGATCCATTCAGTACTTC. Protein: CSATGQGSIQYF.

CDR3 sequence reads: CASSQAGRPRINGYTF. The CDR3 DNA reads as TGTGCCAGCAGCCAAGCGGGAAGACCGAGGATAAATGGCTACACCTTC. The chain links TRBV3-1 to TRBJ1-2; D gene ambiguous. Trimming stripped 1 base from V and 6 bases from J, with 18 bases between. In germline, CDR1 is LGHDT, CDR2 YNNKEL (reference sequence). The CDR3 runs to 16 residues. The full variable domain, its missing parts supplied by reference TRBV3-1 and TRBJ1-2, is DTAVSQTPKYLVTQMGNDKSIKCEQNLGHDTMYWYKQDSKKFLKIMFSYNNKELIINETVPNRFSPKSPDKAHLNLHINSLELGDSAVYFCASSQAGRPRINGYTFGSGTRLTVV.

CDR3: CASSPSQGNTGELFF. The CDR3, as DNA: TGTGCCAGCAGCCCTTCACAGGGGAACACCGGGGAGCTGTTTTTT. J is TRBJ2-2 and V is TRBV7-3, with a possible D match to TRBD1 (6 bases). CDR3 length: 15 amino acids. Deletions cut 5 bases from V and 1 base from J, with 11 bases between. Looked up from germline, CDR1 is SGHTA and CDR2 is FQGTGA. The full variable domain, rest sourced from reference TRBV7-3 and TRBJ2-2, is GAGVSQTPSNKVTEKGKYVELRCDPISGHTALYWYRQSLGQGPEFLIYFQGTGAADDSGLPNDRFFAVRPEGSVSTLKIQRTERGDSAVYLCASSPSQGNTGELFFGEGSRLTVL.

The chain employs TRBV5-1 and TRBJ2-7; D uncertain. V was clipped by 4 bases and J by 3 bases, with 17 bases between them. Germline V gives CDR1 SGHRS, CDR2 YFSETQ. The CDR3 consists of 15 residues. CDR3 region: CASSQDPAGVYEQYV. The CDR3 DNA reads as TGCGCCAGCAGCCAGGATCCCGCAGGTGTCTACGAGCAGTACGTC.

This chain uses TRBV11-2 with TRBJ1-2; the D gene is possibly TRBD1 (5 bases). Trimming pared 5 bases from V and 4 bases from J, leaving 20 bases between. Germline values: CDR1 SGHAT, CDR2 FQNNGV. The CDR3 runs to 16 residues. CDR3 DNA: TGTGCCAGCAGCCTCAGTAGGGGTTTGGGCTTCTATGGCTACACCTTC. It codes for CASSLSRGLGFYGYTF.

This clonotype was seen more than once but under ten times. The chain links TRBV5-8 to TRBJ2-3; 12 nucleotides align to TRBD2. This CDR3 has 15 residues. V shed 4 bases, J shed 3 bases, and the junction held 3 bases outside the gene matches. Germline V gene sequence: CDR1 SGHTS, CDR2 YDEGEE. CDR3: CASSKGTSGTDTQYF. The CDR3 DNA sequence: TGTGCCAGCAGCAAAGGGACTAGCGGGACAGATACGCAGTATTTT.

This clonotype was picked up a small number of times. This rearrangement joins TRBV27 to TRBJ2-5; D unclear. The ends were cut back, 0 bases at V and 4 bases at J, with 9 bases in the middle. The V gene's germline CDR1 is MNHEY and CDR2 SMNVEV (reference sequence). There are 14 residues in the CDR3. DNA of the CDR3: TGTGCCAGCAGTTTATCAATCGTGGGAGAGACCCAGTACTTC. As protein: CASSLSIVGETQYF.